This TCR beta chain was sequenced during a study of blood T cell repertoires in COVID-19. Study-level information: Whether acute or convalescent, the COVID-19 samples came from the United States, Italy and Spain. Sources were T cells, B-cell-depleted T cells, or PBMCs; the material itself was cDNA or gDNA.

Per the original methods: The assay estimated nucleated cells by amplifying reference gene primers. Clones were read by immunoSEQ multiplex PCR, and TCRdb kept only the in-frame ones, dropping some. The V and J calls and clone size come from that table; D and trimming were worked out from the DNA. The sample gives just under 35,000 clones, more than 70% of which show up once; approximately 47% is in the top ten. Trimming removed 5 bases at V and 9 bases at J, with 23 bases between. CDR1 is SGHVS and CDR2 is FNYEAQ in the germline V gene. The CDR3 sequence is 16 residues long. The chain links TRBV7-6 to TRBJ2-1, with a tentative D call TRBD1 (6 bases). Sequenced: peripheral blood. This TCR derives from a human donor in a cohort sampled during active COVID-19. The DNA of the CDR3 is TGTGCCAGCAGCCAAGGTCCGGGACAAACCCAAACTGAGCAGTTCTTC. Translating it yields CASSQGPGQTQTEQFF.